Below are 20 T cell receptor beta chains sequenced from a single sample in a study of blood T cell repertoires in COVID-19. Sequencing used immunoSEQ multiplex PCR; TCRdb keeps in-frame clones, though not all of them. The table shows 25,000 to 35,000 clones, with more than 65% occurring only once. Sequencing used peripheral blood. These receptor sequences come from a human donor in a cohort sampled during active COVID-19.

This clone was seen once. The CDR3 nucleotides are TGTGCCAGCAGAAGCGACAGGGGCGGCGGGGAGCTGTTTTTT. Its translation is CASRSDRGGGELFF. The chain has TRBV6-5 and TRBJ2-2; 8 bases map to TRBD1. Unmatched junction bases numbered 7, after V lost 6 bases and J lost 7 bases. Germline lookup yields CDR1 MNHEY and CDR2 SVGAGI. The CDR3 is made up of 14 amino acids.

This sequence joins TRBV19 and TRBJ2-5; TRBD1 agrees at 11 bases. Per germline, CDR1 LNHDA and CDR2 SQIVND (reference sequence). J lost 5 bases, V lost 6 bases, and 5 bases had no gene match. This CDR3 region has 14 residues. In nucleotides, the CDR3 is TGTGCCAGTAGCCGGACAGGGGGCACGGAGACCCAGTACTTC. Translation gives CASSRTGGTETQYF.

The chain has TRBV2 and TRBJ2-5, with 7 bases that match TRBD1. After removal of 5 bases from V and 3 bases from J, the junction contained 3 bases not matched to a gene. Germline V gene sequence: CDR1 SNHLY, CDR2 FYNNEI. The CDR3 is 13 amino acids. The CDR3 DNA sequence: TGTGCCAGCAGTAGGGACAGAGAAGAGACCCAGTACTTC. Translating it yields CASSRDREETQYF. Looking up the rest from reference TRBV2 and TRBJ2-5 gives the full variable domain: EPEVTQTPSHQVTQMGQEVILRCVPISNHLYFYWYRQILGQKVEFLVSFYNNEISEKSEIFDDQFSVERPDGSNFTLKIRSTKLEDSAMYFCASSRDREETQYFGPGTRLLVL.

The chain has TRBV14 and TRBJ2-3, with TRBD2 matching over 13 bases. V trimming: 3 bases; J trimming: 2 bases; junction bases outside the gene matches: 5. Germline loops: CDR1 SGHDN, CDR2 FVKESK. This CDR3 is 17 amino acids long. The CDR3 DNA is TGTGCCAGCAGCCATCGGACTAGCGGGGGCCACACAGATACGCAGTATTTT. Amino acid sequence: CASSHRTSGGHTDTQYF. The full variable domain, with the rest looked up from reference TRBV14 and TRBJ2-3, is EAGVTQFPSHSVIEKGQTVTLRCDPISGHDNLYWYRRVMGKEIKFLLHFVKESKQDESGMPNNRFLAERTGGTYSTLKVQPAELEDSGVYFCASSHRTSGGHTDTQYFGPGTRLTVL.

The chain employs TRBV18 and TRBJ1-1; D unclear. The CDR3 is 16 amino acids. V lost 1 base and J 3 bases, leaving 15 bases between the germline ends. Germline CDR1 reads KGHSH; CDR2 reads LQKENI. For the CDR3, the DNA is TGTGCCAGCTCACCACAAGTGATCAGAGGAGACACTGAAGCTTTCTTT. Its translation: CASSPQVIRGDTEAFF.

This rearrangement joins TRBV7-2 to TRBJ1-1; D is perhaps TRBD1 (6 bases). Germline V gives CDR1 SGHTA, CDR2 FQGNSA. V was cut by 1 base and J by 4 bases, with 7 bases left in between. The CDR3 has 13 residues. This CDR3 reads CASSLGGRTEAFF. As DNA, the CDR3 is TGTGCCAGCAGCTTAGGGGGGCGCACTGAAGCTTTCTTT.

The genes are TRBV5-4 and TRBJ2-1, with 8 positions matching TRBD1. With 0 bases clipped from V and 8 bases from J, the junction kept 4 bases outside the gene matches. The CDR3 is 14 amino acids. Per germline, CDR1 SGHNT and CDR2 YYREEE (reference sequence). Here the CDR3 DNA reads TGTGCCAGCAGCTTGGGGGACAGGATGTATGAGCAGTTCTTC. The encoded protein is CASSLGDRMYEQFF.

This rearrangement joins TRBV28 to TRBJ1-1, with D perhaps matching TRBD1 (6 bases). CDR3 length equals 14 residues. Deletions cut 6 bases from V and 5 bases from J, with 16 bases between. The V gene's germline CDR1 is MDHEN and CDR2 SYDVKM. CDR3 in amino acids: CASSLRGGQTEAFF. Here the CDR3 DNA reads TGTGCCAGCAGCCTTCGCGGGGGCCAAACTGAAGCTTTCTTT.

The V call is TRBV25-1, the J call TRBJ1-4; 7 bases map to TRBD1. The CDR3 sequence is 15 residues long. Germline V gene data show CDR1 as MGHDK and CDR2 as SYGVNS. V gave up 4 bases and J gave up 3 bases; unmatched junction bases: 5. This chain's CDR3 is CASSARGLANEKLFF. The CDR3, as DNA: TGTGCCAGCAGTGCAAGGGGGCTCGCTAATGAAAAACTGTTTTTT.

This clone was recorded only once. The rearrangement joins TRBV19 to TRBJ2-3; TRBD2 matches 13 bases. Trimming cost V 5 bases and J 7 bases; bases outside gene matches: 9. The CDR3 has 16 residues. The germline V gene has CDR1 LNHDA and CDR2 SQIVND (reference sequence). CDR3 loop: CASSQPGLAGMNTQYF. The CDR3 DNA follows: TGTGCCAGTAGTCAACCGGGACTAGCGGGGATGAATACGCAGTATTTT.

V gene TRBV6-6 combines with J gene TRBJ2-3, with 7 bases fitting TRBD1. Germline trimming cut 5 bases from V and 10 bases from J; bases unmatched to any gene: 9. From germline, CDR1 is MNHNY and CDR2 SVGAGI (reference sequence). CDR3 length equals 13 residues. This CDR3 reads CASSPPTGQAQYF. DNA for the CDR3: TGTGCCAGCAGTCCACCGACAGGGCAGGCGCAGTATTTT.

The V call is TRBV6-6, the J call TRBJ1-1; D unresolved. This CDR3 has 14 residues. V lost 5 bases to trimming and J lost 5 bases, with 15 bases between them. Germline CDR1 reads MNHNY; CDR2 reads SVGAGI (reference sequence). CDR3 sequence: CASSTQEGLTEAFF. In nucleotides, the CDR3 is TGTGCCAGCAGTACCCAGGAGGGATTGACTGAAGCTTTCTTT.

The chain couples TRBV10-2 to TRBJ2-1, with 7 bases identical to TRBD1. The CDR3 extends over 16 amino acids. With 0 bases clipped from V and 3 bases from J, the junction kept 5 bases outside the gene matches. Looked up from germline, CDR1 is WSHSY and CDR2 is SAAADI. The CDR3 sequence: CASSESKGAFYNEQFF. As DNA, the CDR3 is TGCGCCAGCAGTGAGTCAAAGGGGGCCTTCTACAATGAGCAGTTCTTC.

A single count supports this clone. The chain has TRBV10-1 and TRBJ2-5; 7 bases are shared with TRBD1. Germline lookup yields CDR1 WNHNN and CDR2 SYGVQD (reference sequence). J was trimmed by 3 bases and V by 6 bases; bases with no gene match: 7. This CDR3 comprises 14 residues. CDR3 sequence: CASSDTGTEETQYF. The DNA of the CDR3 is TGCGCCAGCAGCGATACCGGGACAGAAGAGACCCAGTACTTC.

The chain carries TRBV6-2 or TRBV6-3 and TRBJ1-6, with 10 bases that match TRBD1. This CDR3 has 16 residues. From germline, CDR1 is MNHEY and CDR2 SVGEGT. With 2 bases clipped from V and 7 bases from J, the junction kept 5 bases outside the gene matches. The DNA of the CDR3 is TGTGCCAGCAGTTACACCGGGACAGGGGTAAATTCACCCCTCCACTTT. Its translation is CASSYTGTGVNSPLHF.

The chain joins TRBV5-5 to TRBJ2-7; 10 bases line up with TRBD2. Looked up from germline, CDR1 is SGHKS and CDR2 is YYEKEE (reference sequence). This CDR3 has 19 residues. Germline trimming cut 0 bases from V and 4 bases from J; bases unmatched to any gene: 16. The CDR3 nucleotides read TGTGCCAGCAGCTTGGCGGGGACTAGCGTTCCGGGCCAACCGTACGAGCAGTACTTC. Translated, it gives CASSLAGTSVPGQPYEQYF.

This chain connects TRBV10-3 to TRBJ1-1, with D possibly matching TRBD1 (6 bases). This CDR3 is 14 amino acids long. Germline V lookup: CDR1 ENHRY, CDR2 SYGVKD. Trimming removed 3 bases from V and 4 bases from J, with 12 bases in between. Written as DNA, the CDR3 is TGTGCCATCAGTGACGGGGGCGGGAGCACTGAAGCTTTCTTT. Residues: CAISDGGGSTEAFF.

The J gene is TRBJ1-5, the V gene TRBV6-4; D is perhaps TRBD1 (6 bases). The CDR3 is 15 residues long. CDR1 MRHNA and CDR2 SNTAGT come from the germline V gene. Trimming left V 3 bases short and J 2 bases short, with 11 bases between. The DNA for the CDR3 is TGTGCCAGCAGTGAACAGGGTGGCGGCAATCAGCCCCAGCATTTT. Its protein product is CASSEQGGGNQPQHF.

This clone turned up a few times. The chain has TRBV2 and TRBJ2-2; 7 nucleotides line up with TRBD1. The CDR3 spans 15 residues. J lost 5 bases, V lost 1 base, and 4 bases had no gene match. CDR1 and CDR2 (germline): SNHLY, FYNNEI. CDR3 DNA: TGTGCCAGCAGTGAAGAGGGGGCAGGGACCGGGGAGCTGTTTTTT. Its translation: CASSEEGAGTGELFF.

The V gene is TRBV5-8, the J gene TRBJ2-5; D gene unclear. The CDR3 covers 16 residues. Germline assignment: CDR1 SGHTS and CDR2 YDEGEE. Trimming took 0 bases from V and 1 from J, leaving 13 bases between them. In DNA form, the CDR3 reads TGTGCCAGCAGCTTGGCACGGTTGGCGGTCCAAGAGACCCAGTACTTC. It yields the protein CASSLARLAVQETQYF. Based on the CDR3 plus reference TRBV5-8 and TRBJ2-5, the full variable domain is EAGVTQSPTHLIKTRGQQATLRCSPISGHTSVYWYQQALGLGLQFLLWYDEGEERNRGNFPPRFSGRQFPNYSSELNVNALELEDSALYLCASSLARLAVQETQYFGPGTRLLVL.